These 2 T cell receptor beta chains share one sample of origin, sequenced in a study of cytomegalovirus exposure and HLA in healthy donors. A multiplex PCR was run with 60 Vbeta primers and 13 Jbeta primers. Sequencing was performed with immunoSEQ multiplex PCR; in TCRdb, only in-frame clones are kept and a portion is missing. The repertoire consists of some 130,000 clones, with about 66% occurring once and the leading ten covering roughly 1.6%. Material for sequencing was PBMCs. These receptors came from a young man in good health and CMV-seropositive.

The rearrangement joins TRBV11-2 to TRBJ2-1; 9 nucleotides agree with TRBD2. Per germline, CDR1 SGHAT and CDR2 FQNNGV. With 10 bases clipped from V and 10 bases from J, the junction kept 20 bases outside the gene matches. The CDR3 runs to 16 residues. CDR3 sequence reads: CATVKVGLAGLREQFF. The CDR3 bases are TGTGCCACCGTAAAGGTGGGACTAGCAGGCTTGAGGGAGCAGTTCTTC.

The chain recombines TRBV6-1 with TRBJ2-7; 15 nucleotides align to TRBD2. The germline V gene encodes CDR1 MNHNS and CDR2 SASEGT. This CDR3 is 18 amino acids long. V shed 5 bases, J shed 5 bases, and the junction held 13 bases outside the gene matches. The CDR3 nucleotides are TGTGCCAGCAGTAAAGGGTGGGGGACTAGCGGGAGGTTCCACGAGCAGTACTTC. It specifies CASSKGWGTSGRFHEQYF.